The present T cell receptor beta chain was sequenced within a study of breast tumors, draining lymph nodes, adjacent tissues. Study conclusions and caveats: Data fit most tumor T cells coming from lymph node, expanding in tumor. Compared with lymph nodes, tumors were less diverse; compared with nontumor tissue, more. Luminal-like breast cancer showed significantly greater tumor-nontumor repertoire similarity than basal-like breast cancer did.

The lymph nodes were axillary draining lymph nodes from breast cancer patients. This clonotype was picked up many times. Antigen: not known. TCRdb analysed the multiplex PCR reads with MiXCR anew, one entry per CDR3 protein. This sample has some 140,000 distinct CDR3 sequences, with about a fifth found just once. The source is a female donor with breast cancer. Some clones in this sample may be carry-over from other donors' samples. The sample taken for sequencing was axillary lymph node tissue.

CDR3 in amino acids: CASSPGTVYEQYF. CDR3 DNA sequence: TGTGCCAGCTCACCTGGGACTGTCTACGAGCAGTACTTC. The chain employs TRBV18 and TRBJ2-7, with D maybe TRBD2 (6 bases). V gave up 3 bases and J gave up 3 bases, with 9 bases separating them. This CDR3 spans 13 amino acids. In germline, CDR1 is KGHSH, CDR2 LQKENI.